This TCR beta chain was recorded in a study of high-grade serous ovarian cancer treatment subgroups. Profiling relied on immunoSEQ multiplex PCR, and the TCRdb table lists in-frame clones only, not all of them. Counted here are fewer than 35,000 clones, about 80% occurring once; the ten biggest clones make up 2.1%. Tumor samples were taken before definitive surgery or chemotherapy. Trimming removed 7 bases from V and 3 bases from J, with 13 bases in between. This CDR3 contains 13 residues. CDR1 and CDR2 from the germline V gene are SQVTM and ANQGSEA. This chain links TRBV29-1 with TRBJ1-5; D possibly corresponds to TRBD1 (6 bases). The sequence was obtained from a human donor with high-grade serous ovarian cancer. Source material: tumor tissue. CDR3 in amino acids: CSARQGNNQPQHF. The CDR3, as DNA: TGCAGCGCCCGCCAGGGGAACAATCAGCCCCAGCATTTT.